Here is one T cell receptor (beta chain) with its context. Antigen unknown. This may come from a read error, since a much larger clone is one base off. CDR3 size: 16 residues. Trimming pared 2 bases from V and 3 bases from J, leaving 13 bases between. Active ophthalmopathy (CAS at least 3, NOSPECS at least 4), lasting under 3 months. These data are taken from a study of Graves' ophthalmopathy and Graves' hyperthyroidism. General study points: An approximately 84% specificity and approximately 88% sensitivity were achieved by a 13-signature model that separated ophthalmopathy from stable hyperthyroidism. A majority of expanded thyroid clonotypes exceeding 0.001 frequency were likewise present in blood. Ophthalmopathy progression was predicted with around 71% sensitivity and approximately 72% specificity.

Amplification of the TCR beta CDR3 regions used RNA transcripts (as template). HTBI primers were used in a first-round RT-PCR, which preceded a second-round multiplex PCR. TCRdb called the multiplex PCR reads again in MiXCR, with one record for every CDR3 protein. In the table there are 200,000 to 250,000 distinct CDR3 sequences, roughly a fifth of which are singletons. The V and J genes are TRBV12-3 or TRBV12-4 and TRBJ2-2, with D perhaps TRBD2 (6 bases). Sequenced input: peripheral blood. The TCR originated in a woman aged 50 to 60 with Graves' ophthalmopathy. CDR3 nucleotide sequence: TGTGCCAGCAGTTTAAGGCTAGCGACGTACACCGGGGAGCTGTTTTTT. It specifies CASSLRLATYTGELFF.